The 20 T cell receptor beta chains given below trace back to one sample, sequenced in a study of blood T cell repertoires in COVID-19. The repertoire was sequenced with immunoSEQ multiplex PCR; TCRdb's copy has only in-frame clones and lacks some. The sample yields tens of thousands of clones, 80% to 85% seen once. Sequencing used peripheral blood. The source of these receptors is a woman in her sixties with acute or convalescent COVID-19.

The CDR3, as DNA: TGCAGTGCTCGGACAGGCTATGGCTACACCTTC. This translates into CSARTGYGYTF. The rearrangement joins TRBV20-1 to TRBJ1-2; 7 nucleotides agree with TRBD1. The CDR3 is made up of 11 amino acids. CDR1 is DFQATT, CDR2 SNEGSKA, per germline (reference sequence). J was trimmed by 4 bases and V by 5 bases; bases with no gene match: 1.

V gene TRBV5-4 combines with J gene TRBJ2-1; 9 bases match TRBD2. Losses at the gene ends were 6 bases for V and 8 bases for J; bases not matched to a gene: 9. CDR3 length: 14 residues. Germline V lookup: CDR1 SGHNT, CDR2 YYREEE (reference sequence). CDR3 residues: CASNQRGAGDEQFF. CDR3 nucleotides: TGTGCCAGCAACCAGCGGGGGGCAGGGGATGAGCAGTTCTTC.

V and J are TRBV27 and TRBJ2-3; D unclear. The germline CDR1 and CDR2 sequences are MNHEY and SMNVEV (reference sequence). The CDR3 sequence is 15 residues long. Trimming stripped 5 bases from V and 0 bases from J, with 12 bases between. CDR3 loop: CASSPWVASTDTQYF. CDR3 in DNA: TGTGCCAGCAGTCCCTGGGTAGCTAGCACAGATACGCAGTATTTT.

In its sample, this clone was seen a few times. V gene TRBV5-1 combines with J gene TRBJ2-5, with TRBD2 matching over 10 bases. J gave up 1 base and V 4 bases, and 7 bases lay outside the gene matches. Per the germline V gene, CDR1 is SGHRS and CDR2 is YFSETQ. The CDR3 is made up of 16 amino acids. In DNA form, the CDR3 reads TGCGCCAGCAGCGGGCTCCTAGCGGGGGCCCAAGAGACCCAGTACTTC. Translation gives CASSGLLAGAQETQYF.

The V call is TRBV7-3, the J call TRBJ1-6; 7 positions agree with TRBD1. This CDR3 comprises 14 residues. In germline, CDR1 is SGHTA, CDR2 FQGTGA. V shed 4 bases, J shed 5 bases, and the junction held 2 bases outside the gene matches. CDR3 loop: CASSSGQHNSPLHF. For the CDR3, the DNA is TGTGCCAGCAGCTCGGGACAGCATAATTCACCCCTCCACTTT.

V gene TRBV5-1 combines with J gene TRBJ2-7, with D maybe TRBD1 (6 bases). Germline CDR1 and CDR2: SGHRS and YFSETQ. V dropped 1 base and J dropped 9 bases, with 11 bases sitting between them. The CDR3 has 12 residues. CDR3 loop: CASSLNTGWQYF. CDR3 DNA sequence: TGCGCCAGCAGCTTGAACACAGGGTGGCAGTACTTC.

The chain combines TRBV6-5 with TRBJ1-2; perhaps TRBD1 as D (6 bases). Germline V gene lookup returns CDR1 MNHEY and CDR2 SVGAGI. This CDR3 is built from 13 residues. Trimming took 5 bases from V and 8 from J, leaving 15 bases between them. CDR3 sequence reads: CASSRGTGSGYTF. CDR3 bases: TGTGCCAGCAGTAGGGGAACAGGGTCCGGCTACACCTTC.

This chain joins TRBV2 and TRBJ1-2, with D unresolved. This CDR3 is built from 13 residues. The V end was cut by 7 bases, the J end by 2 bases, with 11 bases between. The germline CDR1 and CDR2 sequences are SNHLY and FYNNEI. The CDR3 DNA sequence: TGTGCCAGCACCGTGACTGTGAACTATGGCTACACCTTC. Translating gives CASTVTVNYGYTF.

V gene TRBV2 combines with J gene TRBJ1-5; 8 bases match TRBD1. The CDR3 loop spans 15 amino acids. V gave up 7 bases and J gave up 4 bases; unmatched junction bases: 9. From germline, CDR1 is SNHLY and CDR2 FYNNEI. The DNA of the CDR3 is TGTGCCAGCACCCTGACAGGGGATCGTAATCAGCCCCAGCATTTT. Its protein product is CASTLTGDRNQPQHF. Complete variable domain (other parts from reference TRBV2 and TRBJ1-5): EPEVTQTPSHQVTQMGQEVILRCVPISNHLYFYWYRQILGQKVEFLVSFYNNEISEKSEIFDDQFSVERPDGSNFTLKIRSTKLEDSAMYFCASTLTGDRNQPQHFGDGTRLSIL.

The V gene is TRBV7-7, the J gene TRBJ2-3; the match to TRBD1 covers 9 bases. The junction had 2 bases not matched to a gene; V was cut back by 2 bases and J by 5 bases. Germline loops: CDR1 SSHAT, CDR2 FNYEAQ (reference sequence). The CDR3 is 14 residues long. Written as DNA, the CDR3 is TGTGCCAGCAGCTTATTGGACAGGGGAGATACGCAGTATTTT. Translating gives CASSLLDRGDTQYF.

The V and J genes are TRBV14 and TRBJ1-4; 9 bases match TRBD1. The CDR3 extends over 17 amino acids. V lost 0 bases and J lost 10; bases outside the gene matches: 12. Germline assignment: CDR1 SGHDN and CDR2 FVKESK. CDR3 amino acids: CASSQDLPGQGGGKLFF. The DNA of the CDR3 is TGTGCCAGCAGCCAAGATTTACCGGGACAGGGAGGAGGAAAACTGTTTTTT.

This chain joins TRBV7-8 and TRBJ1-1, with D tentatively TRBD1 (5 bases). Trimming removed 1 base at V and 7 bases at J, with 7 bases between. Looked up from germline, CDR1 is SGHVS and CDR2 is FQNEAQ. The CDR3 loop spans 12 amino acids. CDR3 in amino acids: CASSLGQGEAFF. The CDR3 DNA reads TGTGCCAGCAGCTTAGGGCAGGGTGAAGCTTTCTTT.

The genes are TRBV13 and TRBJ1-4; 7 bases match TRBD1. The CDR3 sequence is 15 residues long. From germline, CDR1 is PRHDT and CDR2 FYEKMQ (reference sequence). V was clipped by 5 bases and J by 5 bases; unmatched bases: 8. CDR3 DNA sequence: TGTGCCAGCAGCCCACCGGGACAGCGAAATGAAAAACTGTTTTTT. Translated, it gives CASSPPGQRNEKLFF.

The chain links TRBV19 to TRBJ1-5; 9 bases align to TRBD1. CDR3 length: 13 residues. The trim removed 11 bases at V and 6 bases at J, leaving 8 bases unmatched. CDR1 and CDR2 (germline): LNHDA, SQIVND (reference sequence). The CDR3 loop is CAVWTGASQPQHF. In DNA, the CDR3 is TGTGCCGTTTGGACAGGGGCGTCTCAGCCCCAGCATTTT.

The rearrangement links TRBV7-8 to TRBJ2-2, with 8 bases aligning to TRBD1. V trimming: 6 bases; J trimming: 6 bases; junction bases outside the gene matches: 9. Germline lookup yields CDR1 SGHVS and CDR2 FQNEAQ. The CDR3 has 15 residues. Here the CDR3 DNA reads TGTGCCAGCAGACCCGGACAGGGAGGATCCGGGGAGCTGTTTTTT. Translated: CASRPGQGGSGELFF.

This chain uses TRBV11-3 with TRBJ2-7; 7 bases align to TRBD1. The CDR3 is 13 residues long. V lost 5 bases to trimming and J lost 5 bases; unmatched junction nucleotides: 6. Germline V gene sequence: CDR1 SGHNT, CDR2 YENEEA. CDR3: CASSETGIHEQYF. The CDR3, as DNA: TGTGCCAGCAGCGAGACAGGGATCCACGAGCAGTACTTC.

The rearrangement joins TRBV10-3 to TRBJ1-2, with 9 bases that match TRBD1. Unmatched junction bases numbered 8, after V lost 9 bases and J lost 3 bases. The CDR3 runs to 14 residues. CDR1 and CDR2 from the germline V gene are ENHRY and SYGVKD. CDR3 amino acids: CAIFGDRADYGYTF. CDR3 nucleotide sequence: TGTGCCATTTTTGGGGACAGGGCTGACTATGGCTACACCTTC.

V gene TRBV27 combines with J gene TRBJ1-2, with 7 positions matching TRBD1. Germline V gene data show CDR1 as MNHEY and CDR2 as SMNVEV (reference sequence). The V and J ends lost 6 bases and 5 bases, in that order; junction bases with no gene match: 15. This CDR3 has 16 amino acids. The CDR3 here is CASSAMTGNGFYGYTF. As DNA, the CDR3 is TGTGCCAGCAGCGCTATGACAGGGAACGGTTTTTATGGCTACACCTTC.

As concerns this clone: Other DNA sequences of this sample code for an identical CDR3. The chain recombines TRBV5-1 with TRBJ1-6; 7 bases fit TRBD1. V was pared by 3 bases and J by 4 bases, with 4 bases of the junction left unmatched. CDR1 SGHRS and CDR2 YFSETQ come from the germline V gene. This CDR3 has 15 amino acids. This chain's CDR3 is CASSSGQPYNSPLHF. In DNA form, the CDR3 reads TGCGCCAGCAGCTCGGGACAGCCTTATAATTCACCCCTCCACTTT.

The chain couples TRBV18 to TRBJ1-1, with D perhaps matching TRBD1 (5 bases). The germline V gene encodes CDR1 KGHSH and CDR2 LQKENI. This CDR3 has 15 amino acids. V lost 2 bases and J 0 bases, leaving 10 bases between the germline ends. CDR3 region: CASSPETVMNTEAFF. For the CDR3, the DNA is TGTGCCAGCTCACCAGAGACAGTCATGAACACTGAAGCTTTCTTT.